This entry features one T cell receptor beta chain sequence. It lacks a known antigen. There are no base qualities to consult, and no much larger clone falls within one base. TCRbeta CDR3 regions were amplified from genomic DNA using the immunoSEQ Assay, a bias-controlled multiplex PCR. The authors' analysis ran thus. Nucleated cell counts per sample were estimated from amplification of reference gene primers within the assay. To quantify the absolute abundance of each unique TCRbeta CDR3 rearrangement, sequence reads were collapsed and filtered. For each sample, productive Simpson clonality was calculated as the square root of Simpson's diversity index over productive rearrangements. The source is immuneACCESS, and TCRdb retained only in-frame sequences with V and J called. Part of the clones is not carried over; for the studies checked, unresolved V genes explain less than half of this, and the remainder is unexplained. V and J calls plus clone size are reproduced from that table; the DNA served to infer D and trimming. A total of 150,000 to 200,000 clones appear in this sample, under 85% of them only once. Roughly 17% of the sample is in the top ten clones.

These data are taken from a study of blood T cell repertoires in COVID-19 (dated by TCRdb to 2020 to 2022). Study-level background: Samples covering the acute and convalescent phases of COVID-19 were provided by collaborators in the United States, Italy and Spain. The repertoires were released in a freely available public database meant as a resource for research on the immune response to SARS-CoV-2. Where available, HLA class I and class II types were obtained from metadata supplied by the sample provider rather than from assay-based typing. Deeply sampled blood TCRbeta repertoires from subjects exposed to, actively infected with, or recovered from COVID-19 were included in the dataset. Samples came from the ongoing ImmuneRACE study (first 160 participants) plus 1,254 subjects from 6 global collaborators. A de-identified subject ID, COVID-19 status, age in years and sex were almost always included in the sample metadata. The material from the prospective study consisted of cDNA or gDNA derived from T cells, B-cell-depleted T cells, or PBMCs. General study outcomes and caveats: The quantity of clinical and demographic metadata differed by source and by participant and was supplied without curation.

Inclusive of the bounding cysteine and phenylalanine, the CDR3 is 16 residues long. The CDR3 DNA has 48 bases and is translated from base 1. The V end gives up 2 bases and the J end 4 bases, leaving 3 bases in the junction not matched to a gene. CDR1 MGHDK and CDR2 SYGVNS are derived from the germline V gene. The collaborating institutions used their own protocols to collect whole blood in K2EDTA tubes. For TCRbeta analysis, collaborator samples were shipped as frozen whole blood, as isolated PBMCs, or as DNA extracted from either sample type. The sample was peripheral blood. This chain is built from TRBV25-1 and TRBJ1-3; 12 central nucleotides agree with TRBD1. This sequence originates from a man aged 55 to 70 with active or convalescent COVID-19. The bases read TGTGCCAGCAGTGAAGGGACAGGGGGCGTAGGAAACACCATATATTTT. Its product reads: CASSEGTGGVGNTIYF.